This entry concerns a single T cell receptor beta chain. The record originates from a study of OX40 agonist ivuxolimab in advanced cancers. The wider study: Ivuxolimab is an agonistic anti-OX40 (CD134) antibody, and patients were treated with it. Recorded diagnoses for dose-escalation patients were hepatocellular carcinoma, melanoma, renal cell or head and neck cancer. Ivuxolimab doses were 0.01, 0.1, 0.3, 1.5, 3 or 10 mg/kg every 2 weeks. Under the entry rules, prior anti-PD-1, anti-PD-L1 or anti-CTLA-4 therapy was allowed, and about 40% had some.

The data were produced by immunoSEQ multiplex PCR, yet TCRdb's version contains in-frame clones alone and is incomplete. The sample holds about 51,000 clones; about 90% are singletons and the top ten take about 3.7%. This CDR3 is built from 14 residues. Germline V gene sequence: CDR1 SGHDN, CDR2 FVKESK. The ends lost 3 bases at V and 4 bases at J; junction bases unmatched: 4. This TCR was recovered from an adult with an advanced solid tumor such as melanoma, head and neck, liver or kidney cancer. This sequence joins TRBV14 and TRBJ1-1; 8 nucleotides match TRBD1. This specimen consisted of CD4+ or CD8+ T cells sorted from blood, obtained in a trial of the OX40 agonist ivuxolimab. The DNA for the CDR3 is TGTGCCAGCAGCCACAGGGGGCTGGGCACTGAAGCTTTCTTT. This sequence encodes CASSHRGLGTEAFF.